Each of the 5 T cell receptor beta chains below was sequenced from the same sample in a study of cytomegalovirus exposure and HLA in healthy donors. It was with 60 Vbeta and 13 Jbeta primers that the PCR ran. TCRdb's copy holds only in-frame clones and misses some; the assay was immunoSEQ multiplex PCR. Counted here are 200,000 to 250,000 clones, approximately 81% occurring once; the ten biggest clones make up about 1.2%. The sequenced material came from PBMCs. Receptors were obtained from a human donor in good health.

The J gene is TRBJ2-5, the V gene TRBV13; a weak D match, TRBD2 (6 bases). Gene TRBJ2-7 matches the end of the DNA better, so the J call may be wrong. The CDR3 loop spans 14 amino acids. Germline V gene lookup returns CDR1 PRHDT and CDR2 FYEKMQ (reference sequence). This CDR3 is CASGPGSRPYEQYF. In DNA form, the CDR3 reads TGTGCCAGCGGTCCCGGGAGTAGGCCCTACGAGCAGTACTTC.

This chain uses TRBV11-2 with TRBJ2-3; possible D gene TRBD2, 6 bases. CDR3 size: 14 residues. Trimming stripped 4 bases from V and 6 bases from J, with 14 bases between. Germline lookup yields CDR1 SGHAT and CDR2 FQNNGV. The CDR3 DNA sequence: TGTGCCAGCAGCTCCAGACTGGGGACTGATACGCAGTATTTT. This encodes CASSSRLGTDTQYF. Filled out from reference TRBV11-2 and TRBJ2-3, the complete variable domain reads EAGVAQSPRYKIIEKRQSVAFWCNPISGHATLYWYQQILGQGPKLLIQFQNNGVVDDSQLPKDRFSAERLKGVDSTLKIQPAKLEDSAVYLCASSSRLGTDTQYFGPGTRLTVL.

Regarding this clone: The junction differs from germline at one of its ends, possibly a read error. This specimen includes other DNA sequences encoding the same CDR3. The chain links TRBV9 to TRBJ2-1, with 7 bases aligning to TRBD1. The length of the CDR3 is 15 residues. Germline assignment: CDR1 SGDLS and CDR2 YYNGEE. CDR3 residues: CASSTRQGTGNEQFF. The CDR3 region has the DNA TGCGCCAGCAGCACACGACAGGGTACGGGAAATGAGCAGTTCTTC.

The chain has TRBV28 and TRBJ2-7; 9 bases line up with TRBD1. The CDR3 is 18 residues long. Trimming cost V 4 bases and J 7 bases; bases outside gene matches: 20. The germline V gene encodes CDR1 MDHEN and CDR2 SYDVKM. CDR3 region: CASSSLRDRVGGKGEQYF. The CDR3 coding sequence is TGTGCCAGCAGTTCCCTCCGGGACAGGGTAGGGGGGAAAGGGGAGCAGTACTTC.

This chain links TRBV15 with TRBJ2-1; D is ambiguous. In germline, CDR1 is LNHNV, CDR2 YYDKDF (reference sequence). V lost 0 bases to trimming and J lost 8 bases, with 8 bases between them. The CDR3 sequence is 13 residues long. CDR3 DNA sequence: TGTGCCACCAGCAGAGATCTCCCTGATGAGCAGTTCTTC. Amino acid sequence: CATSRDLPDEQFF.